The source of this T cell receptor beta chain is a study of T cell repertoires in cytomegalovirus infection. Whole-study context: The public TCR beta signatures pointed to both CMV infection and matching HLA type. Findings of the study overall: CMV-specific TCR beta clonotypes restricted by HLA-C were the ones dominating the ex vivo response. Individuals carrying CMV plus the relevant HLA were identified by cumulative frequency of public TCR beta families.

Many counts were recorded for this clonotype. The antigen is undetermined. Each CDR3 protein gets one entry after TCRdb re-called the reads with MiXCR. The sample consists of about 260,000 distinct CDR3 sequences, approximately 9.1% of them appearing once. This TCR was sampled from a human donor in good health (CMV status not recorded). Some clones in this sample may be carry-over from other donors' samples. Material for sequencing was PBMCs.

The CDR3 DNA reads TGTGCCAGCAGCCTGCCGGGGGACACAGATACGCAGTATTTT. It codes for CASSLPGDTDTQYF. The chain is built from TRBV5-5 and TRBJ2-3; perhaps TRBD2 as D (6 bases). V was clipped by 4 bases and J by 2 bases, with 11 bases between them. Germline V CDR1 and CDR2: SGHKS, YYEKEE (reference sequence). The CDR3 is 14 residues long.